This T cell receptor beta chain was obtained from a study of cytomegalovirus exposure and HLA in healthy donors. TCRdb's table, derived via immunoSEQ multiplex PCR, lists solely in-frame clones and lacks some. The sample carries 300,000 to 400,000 clones, 70% to 90% recorded once. The CDR3 runs to 15 residues. CDR1 SNHLY and CDR2 FYNNEI come from the germline V gene. Regarding this clone: A junction boundary mismatches the germline segment, possibly from a read error.

Sequencing input: PBMCs. The sequence was collected from a woman aged 18-29 years in good health and CMV-seronegative. The rearrangement links TRBV2 to TRBJ1-2, with D perhaps TRBD1 (6 bases). The CDR3 here is CASTWGGRVNHGYTF. CDR3 DNA sequence: TGTGCCAGCACCTGGGGGGGCAGGGTTAACCATGGCTACACCTTC.